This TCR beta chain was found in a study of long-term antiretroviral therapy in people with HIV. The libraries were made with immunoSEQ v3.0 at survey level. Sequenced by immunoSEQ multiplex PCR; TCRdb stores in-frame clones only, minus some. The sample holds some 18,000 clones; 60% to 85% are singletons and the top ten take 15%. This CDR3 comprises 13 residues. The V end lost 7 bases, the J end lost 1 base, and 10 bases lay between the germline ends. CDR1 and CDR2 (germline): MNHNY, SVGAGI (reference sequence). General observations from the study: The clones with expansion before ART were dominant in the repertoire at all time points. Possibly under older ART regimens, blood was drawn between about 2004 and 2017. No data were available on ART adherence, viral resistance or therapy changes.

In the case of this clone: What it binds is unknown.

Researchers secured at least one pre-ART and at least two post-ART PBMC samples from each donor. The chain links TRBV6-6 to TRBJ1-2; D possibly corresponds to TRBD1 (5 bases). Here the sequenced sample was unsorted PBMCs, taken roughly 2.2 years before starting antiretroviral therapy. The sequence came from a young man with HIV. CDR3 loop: CASIDSLNYGYTF. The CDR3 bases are TGTGCCAGCATCGACAGTCTTAACTATGGCTACACCTTC.